Sequencing of this T cell receptor (beta chain) was carried out in a study of control samples from healthy donors and cancer patients. Generated by immunoSEQ multiplex PCR, the TCRdb table keeps only in-frame clones and is missing some. The data contain 70,000 to 90,000 clones, around 94% of them singletons. Germline V CDR1 and CDR2: WSHSY, SAAADI. V lost 5 bases and J lost 2, with 10 bases in between. The CDR3 has 14 amino acids. This sequence originates from a woman aged 18 to 35 in good health. The sequenced material came from blood. The chain employs TRBV10-2 and TRBJ1-5; D is possibly TRBD1 (6 bases). The CDR3 sequence: CASSYQGRNQPQHF. In DNA, the CDR3 is TGCGCCAGCAGTTATCAGGGGCGCAATCAGCCCCAGCATTTT.